These T cell receptor beta chains were read from a single sample in a study of spatial heterogeneity in lung cancer. TCRdb processed the 5' RACE reads anew with MiXCR; each CDR3 protein has one entry. The repertoire includes approximately 41,000 distinct CDR3 sequences, under 12% of them detected once, and roughly 15% sits in the top ten. The source was PBMCs, collected at follow-up. These receptors were obtained from a female donor with early-stage non-small cell lung cancer. The CDR3 runs from the conserved cysteine through the conserved F or W. A D gene is named only where the DNA matches it firmly. Size is omitted from some rows. Given values are once, few, many or a class for expanded clones.

>TRBV3-1|TRBJ1-1|NA|many
TGTGCCAGCAGCCAACACAGGGATTGGCACACTGAAGCTTTCTTT
CASSQHRDWHTEAFF
>TRBV4-2|TRBJ2-3|TRBD2|NA
TGTGCCAGCAGCCAAGCCCGTAACGGGGGGGCCGCAGATACGCAGTATTTT
CASSQARNGGAADTQYF
>TRBV19|TRBJ2-2|TRBD2|many
TGTGCCAGTAAGAGGGCTAGCGGGGGAGACACCGGGGAGCTGTTTTTT
CASKRASGGDTGELFF
>TRBV18|TRBJ2-3|NA|many
TGTGCCAGCTCAGCCCGACAGTCCTCTAGCACAGATACGCAGTATTTT
CASSARQSSSTDTQYF
>TRBV6-5|TRBJ2-2|TRBD2|many
TGTGCCAGCAGTTACGCTAGCGGGGGGTTCGCCGGGACCGGGGAGCTGTTTTTT
CASSYASGGFAGTGELFF
>TRBV28|TRBJ1-2|NA|few
TGTGCCAGCAGTCCCCCGATGAGGGGTGGTGGCTACACCTTC
CASSPPMRGGGYTF
>TRBV5-5|TRBJ2-1|TRBD1|few
TGTGCCAGCTGGGACAGGGGTTCCAATGAGCAGTTCTTC
CASWDRGSNEQFF
>TRBV19|TRBJ2-6|NA|few
TGTGCCAGTAGTATAGGGATCGCTGGGGCCAACGTCCTGACTTTC
CASSIGIAGANVLTF
>TRBV10-3|TRBJ2-7|TRBD2|few
TGTGCCATCAGTGAGTCATTAGCGGGGGCCTTATCCTACGAGCAGTACTTC
CAISESLAGALSYEQYF
>TRBV6-6|TRBJ1-1|NA|NA
TGTGCCAGCAGTTACCCAATACAGGGTCGAACTGAAGCTTTCTTT
CASSYPIQGRTEAFF
>TRBV20-1|TRBJ1-2|TRBD1|NA
TGCAGTGGTACCACAGGGGGTGACTATGGCTACACCTTC
CSGTTGGDYGYTF
>TRBV25-1|TRBJ2-3|NA|many
TGTGCCAGCAGCCAAAACAGGGGGGGGAGGACAGATACGCAGTATTTT
CASSQNRGGRTDTQYF
>TRBV6-2/TRBV6-3|TRBJ1-5|NA|few
TGTGCCAGCAGTTACGTCGGGGCCGGCAATCAGCCCCAGCATTTT
CASSYVGAGNQPQHF
>TRBV5-1|TRBJ1-1|NA|NA
TGCGCCAGCAGAAAGGGGGAGAACACTGAAGCTTTCTTT
CASRKGENTEAFF
>TRBV7-2|TRBJ2-3|NA|NA
TGTGCCAGCAGCCCCACCCGCCGGGGGGATACGCAGTATTTT
CASSPTRRGDTQYF
>TRBV7-9|TRBJ2-7|NA|NA
TGTGCCAGCGCGCGGGACGGGTACGAGCAGTACTTC
CASARDGYEQYF
>TRBV4-2|TRBJ2-2|NA|NA
TGTGCCAGCAGCCAATCCGGGGGCGGGGAGCTGTTTTTT
CASSQSGGGELFF
>TRBV28|TRBJ1-1|NA|NA
TGTGCCAGCAGTCCACAGGGAACTGAAGCTTTCTTT
CASSPQGTEAFF
>TRBV5-1|TRBJ2-3|NA|many
TGCGCCAGCAGCTTGGCTCTGTTGGAACCGATAAGCCTTAGGGATACGCAGTATTTT
CASSLALLEPISLRDTQYF
>TRBV20-1|TRBJ2-1|TRBD2|many
TGCAGTGCTAGAGGAGGCGGGCTAGCGGGGTACAATGAGCAGTTCTTC
CSARGGGLAGYNEQFF
>TRBV20-1|TRBJ2-1|NA|few
TGCAGTGCTAGGACCCCCTCGCCTGAGCAGTTCTTC
CSARTPSPEQFF
>TRBV12-3/TRBV12-4|TRBJ1-4|NA|NA
TGTGCCAGCACGACACCGGGGTTTGAAAAACTGTTTTTT
CASTTPGFEKLFF
>TRBV7-8|TRBJ2-3|TRBD2|many
TGTGCCAGCAGCCCCGAGGGCGGGGGAGGGTCAGATACGCAGTATTTT
CASSPEGGGGSDTQYF
>TRBV24-1|TRBJ2-1|NA|NA
TGTGCCACCGGGGACGGAACTTCCCTCGGTGAGCAGTTCTTC
CATGDGTSLGEQFF
>TRBV5-4|TRBJ1-1|NA|NA
TGTGCCAGCAGCTTGGGAGGCACAGGGAGGAACACTGAAGCTTTCTTT
CASSLGGTGRNTEAFF
>TRBV19|TRBJ1-2|NA|NA
TGTGCCAGTACCCTAAGCCCTATACAATCTAACTCTGGCTACACCTTC
CASTLSPIQSNSGYTF
>TRBV4-3|TRBJ2-1|NA|many
TGCGCCAGCAGCCAAGCCGGTGAGCAGTTCTTC
CASSQAGEQFF
>TRBV14|TRBJ2-3|NA|NA
TGTGCCAGCAGCCAAGACGGGACGGATACGCAGTATTTT
CASSQDGTDTQYF
>TRBV11-1|TRBJ2-1|TRBD2|many
TGTGCCAGCAGGCATAGCGGGGCGTACAATGAGCAGTTCTTC
CASRHSGAYNEQFF
>TRBV18|TRBJ2-1|NA|many
TGTGCCAGCTTTCCCGGCCGGAACTCCTACAATGAGCAGTTCTTC
CASFPGRNSYNEQFF
>TRBV5-6|TRBJ1-2|TRBD1|NA
TGTGCCAGCAGCTTGGGGACAGGGAACTACCACCACTTC
CASSLGTGNYHHF
>TRBV7-7|TRBJ2-3|NA|few
TGTGCTAGCAGCTACGGACCCACAGATACGCAGTATTTT
CASSYGPTDTQYF
>TRBV30|TRBJ1-3|NA|many
TGTGCCCATAAAAGCCGAAGAACGGCAGGAAACACCATATATTTT
CAHKSRRTAGNTIYF
>TRBV19|TRBJ2-7|TRBD1|few
TGTGCCAGTAGTCCAATCCCGGGACAGGGGGTGCGCGAGCAGTACTTC
CASSPIPGQGVREQYF
>TRBV14|TRBJ1-1|TRBD1|NA
TGTGCCAGCAGCCCCCAACAGGGGCTTGAAGCTTTCTTT
CASSPQQGLEAFF
>TRBV18|TRBJ2-1|TRBD1|few
TGTGCCAGCTCACGGTCCGAAACGGGACAGTCTGTCAATGAGCAGTTCTTC
CASSRSETGQSVNEQFF
>TRBV19|TRBJ2-1|TRBD1|few
TGTGCCAGTAGCGGACAGGGTAACTACAATGAGCAGTTCTTC
CASSGQGNYNEQFF
>TRBV6-2/TRBV6-3|TRBJ2-7|TRBD2|many
TGTGCCAGCAGTTACTCGACTAGCAGGTACGAGCAGTACTTC
CASSYSTSRYEQYF